This T cell receptor (beta chain) was observed in a study of cytomegalovirus exposure and HLA in healthy donors. Overall study findings and caveats: Later examination showed HLA-associated TCR beta chains had greater clonal expansion than equally common others. The majority of CMV-associated TCR beta chains were reported as apparently HLA-restricted in a later analysis. It was taken for granted in presence/absence analyses that sequencing depth across donors was roughly uniform. TCR beta sequences numbering 15,000 to 20,000 were associated with HLA alleles at 0.05 false discovery rate in a later analysis.

Only a few counts were recorded for this clone. Its specificity is unknown. The V end lost 3 bases, the J end lost 4 bases, and 9 bases lay between the germline ends. Germline CDR1 is SGHTA and CDR2 is FQGNSA. The CDR3 loop spans 14 amino acids. A multiplex PCR was run with 60 Vbeta primers and 13 Jbeta primers. TCRdb's table, derived via immunoSEQ multiplex PCR, lists solely in-frame clones and lacks some. Counted here are 150,000 to 180,000 clones, over 70% occurring once; the ten biggest clones make up under 2.5%. The sequenced sample consisted of PBMCs. The origin of this receptor is a young man in good health and CMV-seronegative. This chain joins TRBV7-2 and TRBJ2-2, with D perhaps TRBD1 (6 bases). Written as DNA, the CDR3 is TGTGCCAGCAGCTTGGACAGATCCACCGGGGAGCTGTTTTTT. Protein product: CASSLDRSTGELFF.